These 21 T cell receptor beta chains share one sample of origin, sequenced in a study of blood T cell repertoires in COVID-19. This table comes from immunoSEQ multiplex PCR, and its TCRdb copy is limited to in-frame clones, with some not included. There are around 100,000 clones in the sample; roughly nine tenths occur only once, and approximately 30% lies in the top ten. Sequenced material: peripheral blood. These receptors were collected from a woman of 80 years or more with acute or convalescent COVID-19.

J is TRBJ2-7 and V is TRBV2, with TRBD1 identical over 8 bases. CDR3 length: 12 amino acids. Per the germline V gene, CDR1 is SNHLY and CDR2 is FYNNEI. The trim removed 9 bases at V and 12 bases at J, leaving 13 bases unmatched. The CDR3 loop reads CASELGQGATYF. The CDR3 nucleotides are TGTGCCAGTGAGCTCGGGCAGGGGGCGACGTACTTC.

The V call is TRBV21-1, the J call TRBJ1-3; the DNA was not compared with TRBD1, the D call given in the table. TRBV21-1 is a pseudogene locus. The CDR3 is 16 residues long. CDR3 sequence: CASSKGQRWSGNTIYF. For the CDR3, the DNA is TGTGCCAGCAGCAAGGGACAACGCTGGTCTGGAAACACCATATATTTT.

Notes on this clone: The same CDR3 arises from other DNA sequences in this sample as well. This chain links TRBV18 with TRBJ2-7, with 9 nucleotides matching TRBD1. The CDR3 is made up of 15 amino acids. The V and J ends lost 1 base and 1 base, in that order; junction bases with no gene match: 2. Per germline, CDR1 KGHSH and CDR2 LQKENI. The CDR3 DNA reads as TGTGCCAGCTCACCACGACAGGGGGTATCCTACGAGCAGTACTTC. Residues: CASSPRQGVSYEQYF.

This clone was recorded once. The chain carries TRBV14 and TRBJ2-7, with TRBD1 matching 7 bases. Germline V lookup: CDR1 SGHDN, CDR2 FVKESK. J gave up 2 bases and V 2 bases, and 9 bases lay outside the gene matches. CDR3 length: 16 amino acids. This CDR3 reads CASSQPHTGATYEQYF. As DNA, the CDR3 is TGTGCCAGCAGCCAACCTCACACAGGGGCCACCTACGAGCAGTACTTC.

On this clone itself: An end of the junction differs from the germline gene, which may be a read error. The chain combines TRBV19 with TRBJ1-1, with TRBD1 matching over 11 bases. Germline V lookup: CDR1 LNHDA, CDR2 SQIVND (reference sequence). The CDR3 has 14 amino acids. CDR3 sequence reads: CASTIGQGARGAFF. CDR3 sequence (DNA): TGTGCCAGTACTATAGGACAGGGGGCTCGTGGGGCTTTCTTT. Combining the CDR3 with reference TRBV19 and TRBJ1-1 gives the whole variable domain DGGITQSPKYLFRKEGQNVTLSCEQNLNHDAMYWYRQDPGQGLRLIYYSQIVNDFQKGDIAEGYSVSREKKESFPLTVTSAQKNPTAFYLCASTIGQGARGAFFGQGTRLTVV.

Written as DNA, the CDR3 is TGCGCCAGCAGCCAAGATACTAGGTTTGAAGCTTTCTTT. The encoded protein is CASSQDTRFEAFF. This rearrangement joins TRBV4-3 to TRBJ1-1; D unresolved. This CDR3 is built from 13 residues. V shed 0 bases and J shed 7 bases, with 9 bases lying between them. Germline CDR1 LGHNA, CDR2 YSLEER.

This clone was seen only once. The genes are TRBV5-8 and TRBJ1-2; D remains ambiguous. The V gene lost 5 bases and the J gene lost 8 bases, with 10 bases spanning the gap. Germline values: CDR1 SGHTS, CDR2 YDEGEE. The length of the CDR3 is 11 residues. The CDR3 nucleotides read TGTGCCAGCAGTGGAGGGTGGGGCTACACCTTC. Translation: CASSGGWGYTF. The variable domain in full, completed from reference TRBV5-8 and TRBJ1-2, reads EAGVTQSPTHLIKTRGQQATLRCSPISGHTSVYWYQQALGLGLQFLLWYDEGEERNRGNFPPRFSGRQFPNYSSELNVNALELEDSALYLCASSGGWGYTFGSGTRLTVV.

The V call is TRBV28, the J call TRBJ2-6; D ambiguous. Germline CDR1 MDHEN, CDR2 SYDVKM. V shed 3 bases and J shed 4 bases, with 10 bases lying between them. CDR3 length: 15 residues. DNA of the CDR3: TGTGCCAGCAGTTTCTCGCAGTACGGGGCCAACGTCCTGACTTTC. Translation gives CASSFSQYGANVLTF.

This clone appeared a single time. CDR3 nucleotides: TGTGCCAGTAGCACCTTAGGACACAAAAGTGGCCAGCCCCAGCATTTT. Translated, it gives CASSTLGHKSGQPQHF. The chain has TRBV19 and TRBJ1-5, with D possibly TRBD1 on 5 matching bases. The CDR3 extends over 16 amino acids. Germline V CDR1 and CDR2: LNHDA, SQIVND (reference sequence). Trimming shortened V by 6 bases and J by 7 bases, and 22 bases separated the two germline ends.

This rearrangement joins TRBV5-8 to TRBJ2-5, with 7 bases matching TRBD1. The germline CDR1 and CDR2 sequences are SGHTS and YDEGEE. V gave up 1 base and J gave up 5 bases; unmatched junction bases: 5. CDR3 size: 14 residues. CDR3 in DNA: TGTGCCAGCAGCTTGACCACAGGGGCCGAGACCCAGTACTTC. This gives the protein CASSLTTGAETQYF.

CDR3 DNA: TGTGCCAGCAGTTTACAGACGAACACCGGGGAGCTGTTTTTT. This codes for CASSLQTNTGELFF. This chain connects TRBV6-5 to TRBJ2-2; D unresolved. Per the germline V gene, CDR1 is MNHEY and CDR2 is SVGAGI. V gave up 4 bases and J gave up 0 bases, with 6 bases separating them. The CDR3 contains 14 residues.

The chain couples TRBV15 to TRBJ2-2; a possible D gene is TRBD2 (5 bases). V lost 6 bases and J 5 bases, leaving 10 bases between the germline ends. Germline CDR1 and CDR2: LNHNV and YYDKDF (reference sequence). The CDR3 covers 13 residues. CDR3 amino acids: CATRSSYTGELFF. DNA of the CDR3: TGTGCCACCAGATCTAGCTATACCGGGGAGCTGTTTTTT.

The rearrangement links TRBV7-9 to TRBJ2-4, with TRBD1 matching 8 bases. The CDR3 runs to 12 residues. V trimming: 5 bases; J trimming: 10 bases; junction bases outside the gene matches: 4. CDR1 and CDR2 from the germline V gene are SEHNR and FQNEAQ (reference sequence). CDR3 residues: CASSRGQGIQYF. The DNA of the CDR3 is TGTGCCAGCAGCCGAGGACAGGGAATTCAGTACTTC.

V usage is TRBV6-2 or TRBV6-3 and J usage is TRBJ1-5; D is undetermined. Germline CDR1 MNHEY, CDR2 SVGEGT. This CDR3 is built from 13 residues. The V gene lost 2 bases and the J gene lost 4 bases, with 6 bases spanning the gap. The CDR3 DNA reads TGTGCCAGCAGTTACAACACGAATCAGCCCCAGCATTTT. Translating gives CASSYNTNQPQHF.

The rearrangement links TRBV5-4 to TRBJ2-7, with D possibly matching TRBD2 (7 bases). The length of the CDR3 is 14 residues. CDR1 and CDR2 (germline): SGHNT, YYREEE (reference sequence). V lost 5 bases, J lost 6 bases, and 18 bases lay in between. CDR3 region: CASSREGGSVEQYF. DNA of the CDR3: TGTGCCAGCAGTAGGGAGGGGGGGTCGGTCGAGCAGTACTTC.

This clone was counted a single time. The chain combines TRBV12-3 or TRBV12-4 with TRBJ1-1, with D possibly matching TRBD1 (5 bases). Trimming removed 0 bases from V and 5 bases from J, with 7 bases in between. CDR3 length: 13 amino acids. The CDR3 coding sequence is TGTGCCAGCAGTTTAGCGGGGGGAACTGAAGCTTTCTTT. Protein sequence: CASSLAGGTEAFF.

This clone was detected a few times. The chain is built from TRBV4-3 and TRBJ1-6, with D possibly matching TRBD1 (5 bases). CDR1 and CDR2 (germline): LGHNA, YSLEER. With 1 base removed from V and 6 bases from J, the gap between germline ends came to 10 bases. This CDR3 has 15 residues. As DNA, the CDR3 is TGCGCCAGCAGCCAAGTGACAGAGCTTAATTCACCCCTCCACTTT. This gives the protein CASSQVTELNSPLHF.

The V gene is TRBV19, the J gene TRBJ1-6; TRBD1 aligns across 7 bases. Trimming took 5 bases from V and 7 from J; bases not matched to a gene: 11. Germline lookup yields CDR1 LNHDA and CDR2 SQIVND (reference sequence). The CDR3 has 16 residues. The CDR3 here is CASSSIDRVGNSPLHF. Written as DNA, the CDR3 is TGTGCCAGTAGTTCAATCGACAGGGTCGGGAATTCACCCCTCCACTTT.

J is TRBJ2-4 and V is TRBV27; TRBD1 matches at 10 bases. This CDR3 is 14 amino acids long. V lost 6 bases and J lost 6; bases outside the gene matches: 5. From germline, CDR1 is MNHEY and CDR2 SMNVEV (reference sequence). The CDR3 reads CASSTTGGGNIQYF. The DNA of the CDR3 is TGTGCCAGCAGCACGACAGGGGGCGGAAACATTCAGTACTTC.

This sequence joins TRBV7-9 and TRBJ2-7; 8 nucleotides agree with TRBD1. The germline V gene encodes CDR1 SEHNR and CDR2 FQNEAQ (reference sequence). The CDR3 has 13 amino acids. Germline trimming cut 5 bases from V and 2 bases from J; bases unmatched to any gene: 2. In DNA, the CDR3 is TGTGCCAGCAGCATGACAGGGGCCTACGAGCAGTACTTC. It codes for CASSMTGAYEQYF. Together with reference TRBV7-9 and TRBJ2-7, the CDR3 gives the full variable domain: DTGVSQNPRHKITKRGQNVTFRCDPISEHNRLYWYRQTLGQGPEFLTYFQNEAQLEKSRLLSDRFSAERPKGSFSTLEIQRTEQGDSAMYLCASSMTGAYEQYFGPGTRLTVT.

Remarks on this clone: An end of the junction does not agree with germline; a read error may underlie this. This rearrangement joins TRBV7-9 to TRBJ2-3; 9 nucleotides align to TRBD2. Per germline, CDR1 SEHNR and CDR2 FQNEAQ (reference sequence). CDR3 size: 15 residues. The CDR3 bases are TGTGCCAGCAGCTCCCGAGGGACTAGCATAGATACGCAGTATTTT. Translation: CASSSRGTSIDTQYF.